The 8 T cell receptor beta chains presented below share a single source sample, sequenced in a study of T cell responses to AZD1222 COVID-19 vaccine. Data came from immunoSEQ multiplex PCR; TCRdb stores just in-frame clones and leaves some out. The sample includes roughly 180,000 clones, roughly nine tenths of them seen just once. The sequenced sample was peripheral blood, obtained 28 days after the second AZD1222 dose. All receptors come from an adult who received the AZD1222 COVID-19 vaccine.

This chain joins TRBV5-4 and TRBJ1-3; 7 bases are a match to TRBD1. This CDR3 has 17 amino acids. Per the germline V gene, CDR1 is SGHNT and CDR2 is YYREEE (reference sequence). V shed 3 bases and J 0 bases; nucleotides not matched to a gene: 9. The CDR3 bases are TGTGCCAGCAGCTCACAAGTAGGGACAGTCTCTGGAAACACCATATATTTT. This gives the protein CASSSQVGTVSGNTIYF.

The genes are TRBV7-9 and TRBJ1-5; 8 positions agree with TRBD1. The CDR3 sequence is 15 residues long. Trimming cost V 3 bases and J 1 base; bases outside gene matches: 2. CDR1 SEHNR and CDR2 FQNEAQ come from the germline V gene (reference sequence). CDR3: CASSLGQVSNQPQHF. CDR3 bases: TGTGCCAGCAGCTTGGGACAGGTCAGCAATCAGCCCCAGCATTTT. Filled out from reference TRBV7-9 and TRBJ1-5, the complete variable domain reads DTGVSQNPRHKITKRGQNVTFRCDPISEHNRLYWYRQTLGQGPEFLTYFQNEAQLEKSRLLSDRFSAERPKGSFSTLEIQRTEQGDSAMYLCASSLGQVSNQPQHFGDGTRLSIL.

V usage is TRBV6-5 and J usage is TRBJ2-1; D is uncertain. V lost 7 bases and J 3 bases, leaving 13 bases between the germline ends. Germline lookup yields CDR1 MNHEY and CDR2 SVGAGI. The CDR3 spans 14 residues. The CDR3 is CASTRGGFYNEQFF. CDR3 bases: TGTGCCAGCACTCGCGGTGGATTCTACAATGAGCAGTTCTTC.

A single count supports this clone. A junction boundary mismatches the germline segment, possibly from a read error. J is TRBJ2-3 and V is TRBV7-2; 7 bases match TRBD2. The CDR3 is 14 residues long. Germline CDR1 is SGHTA and CDR2 is FQGNSA. The CDR3 sequence is CASRLAGVTDTQYF. For the CDR3, the DNA is TGTGCCAGCAGATTAGCGGGTGTGACAGATACGCAGTATTTT.

This chain connects TRBV24-1 to TRBJ2-2; D is ambiguous. V dropped 4 bases and J dropped 2 bases, with 13 bases sitting between them. This CDR3 region has 16 residues. The germline V gene has CDR1 KGHDR and CDR2 SFDVKD. In DNA form, the CDR3 reads TGTGCCACCAGTGACCATAGTGACACAAACACCGGGGAGCTGTTTTTT. Translating it yields CATSDHSDTNTGELFF.

The V and J genes are TRBV11-2 and TRBJ2-2; a possible D gene is TRBD2 (6 bases). Germline V gene sequence: CDR1 SGHAT, CDR2 FQNNGV. The CDR3 consists of 17 residues. V was clipped by 7 bases and J by 0 bases, with 18 bases between them. The CDR3 sequence is CASTIRGGGTNTGELFF. As DNA, the CDR3 is TGTGCCAGCACGATTAGAGGTGGGGGGACGAACACCGGGGAGCTGTTTTTT.

The genes are TRBV3-1 (or the pseudogene TRBV3-2) and TRBJ1-2; maybe TRBD1 (5 bases). Per germline, CDR1 LGHDT and CDR2 YNNKEL (reference sequence). V lost 0 bases and J 2 bases, leaving 22 bases between the germline ends. This CDR3 is built from 19 residues. The CDR3 DNA follows: TGTGCCAGCAGCCAAGATGGTCCTTCGGGGGTCGAATTCAACTATGGCTACACCTTC. Translation gives CASSQDGPSGVEFNYGYTF.

The J gene is TRBJ2-1, the V gene TRBV2, with D unclear. Germline lookup yields CDR1 SNHLY and CDR2 FYNNEI. This CDR3 is built from 14 residues. The V end lost 6 bases, the J end lost 5 bases, and 14 bases lay between the germline ends. The CDR3 loop reads CASRVLRDHNEQFF. The CDR3 DNA sequence: TGTGCCAGCAGAGTCTTGCGCGACCACAATGAGCAGTTCTTC.